This T cell receptor (beta chain) comes out of a study of T cell responses to AZD1222 COVID-19 vaccine. Libraries were prepared by immunoSEQ multiplex PCR; TCRdb keeps only in-frame clonotypes and omits some of them. The sample yields roughly 99,000 clones, 75% to 95% seen once. J gave up 1 base and V 3 bases, and 4 bases lay outside the gene matches. This CDR3 comprises 18 residues. Germline lookup yields CDR1 KGHSH and CDR2 LQKENI. The chain recombines TRBV18 with TRBJ2-6, with 12 bases lining up with TRBD1. The receptor's source is an adult who received the AZD1222 COVID-19 vaccine. The sequencing used peripheral blood, collected 28 days after the second AZD1222 dose. CDR3 bases: TGTGCCAGCTCACCCCGGGACAGGGGGCGTTCTGGGGCCAACGTCCTGACTTTC. Its protein is CASSPRDRGRSGANVLTF. Full variable domain (remainder filled in from reference TRBV18 and TRBJ2-6): NAGVMQNPRHLVRRRGQEARLRCSPMKGHSHVYWYRQLPEEGLKFMVYLQKENIIDESGMPKERFSAEFPKEGPSILRIQQVVRGDSAAYFCASSPRDRGRSGANVLTFGAGSRLTVL.